This T cell receptor (beta chain) is drawn from a study of siplizumab effects on memory and regulatory T cells. Study results and caveats: Significant reduction of alloreactive sequences traceable to unstimulated CD4+ memory cells was observed with siplizumab. Suppressive activity of Tregs proliferating in siplizumab cultures remained unconfirmed. Naive T cells, seemingly more diverse than memory cells, seemed major alloresponse contributors. Neither a naive nor a memory phenotype was assignable to roughly 75-96% of proliferating CD4+ or CD8+ clones.

Per the germline V gene, CDR1 is LGHNA and CDR2 is YNFKEQ. V was cut by 0 bases and J by 4 bases, with 12 bases left in between. This CDR3 spans 16 amino acids. Here immunoSEQ multiplex PCR was the method, and the copy in TCRdb shows in-frame clones only, minus some. This sample carries over 85,000 clones, 80% to 95% of them seen once, and the ten largest clones take 5% to 7%. On this clone itself: Antigen unknown.

Sequenced input: CD8+ T cells sorted from blood. This chain links TRBV4-2 with TRBJ2-2, with D tentatively TRBD1 (7 bases). This sequence was found in a human donor in good health. CDR3 DNA: TGTGCCAGCAGCCAAGAGGAGGGGGCGTCCACCGGGGAGCTGTTTTTT. This encodes CASSQEEGASTGELFF.